One and the same sample provided the 8 T cell receptor beta chains below, sequenced in a study of cytomegalovirus exposure and HLA in healthy donors. The PCR employed 60 Vbeta primers together with 13 Jbeta primers. TCRdb's copy holds only in-frame clones and misses some; the assay was immunoSEQ multiplex PCR. The table records 100,000 to 150,000 clones, roughly 71% of them present only once. The sequenced sample consisted of PBMCs. Source of these receptors: a woman aged 45-59 years in good health and CMV-seropositive.

The gene calls are TRBV28 and TRBJ2-7, with a possible D match to TRBD1 (6 bases). The CDR3 spans 12 residues. Germline V CDR1 and CDR2: MDHEN, SYDVKM. V lost 6 bases and J 4 bases, leaving 10 bases between the germline ends. Here the CDR3 DNA reads TGTGCCAGCAGAACACAGGGTTACGAGCAGTACTTC. Translating gives CASRTQGYEQYF.

The chain recombines TRBV7-2 with TRBJ2-4, with 8 bases lining up with TRBD1. The CDR3 runs to 15 residues. Germline values: CDR1 SGHTA, CDR2 FQGNSA. V was clipped by 2 bases and J by 6 bases; unmatched bases: 6. CDR3 DNA sequence: TGTGCCAGCAGCTTACAGGGGGCATCTGGAAACATTCAGTACTTC. This gives the protein CASSLQGASGNIQYF.

This clone has only a few counts. J is TRBJ2-7 and V is TRBV5-5; tentatively, D is TRBD2 (7 bases). Germline lookup yields CDR1 SGHKS and CDR2 YYEKEE (reference sequence). The germline V and J ends were trimmed by 7 bases and 3 bases, with 14 bases remaining between them. The CDR3 sequence is 13 residues long. The CDR3 nucleotides are TGTGCCAGCTCGAGGGGGGGGGTCTACGAGCAGTACTTC. Its translation: CASSRGGVYEQYF.

The rearrangement joins TRBV7-2 to TRBJ2-1; 8 bases match TRBD2. J lost 11 bases, V lost 8 bases, and 8 bases had no gene match. The CDR3 is 12 residues long. Germline-derived CDR1 and CDR2 are SGHTA and FQGNSA. CDR3 bases: TGTGCCAGCGGACCTGGGACTAGGCAGCAGTTCTTC. This codes for CASGPGTRQQFF.

This clone was seen a few times. This rearrangement joins TRBV27 to TRBJ2-3, with 7 bases fitting TRBD2. CDR1 and CDR2 from the germline V gene are MNHEY and SMNVEV (reference sequence). After removal of 8 bases from V and 1 base from J, the junction contained 6 bases not matched to a gene. The CDR3 runs to 14 residues. CDR3 coding DNA: TGTGCCAGCGGGGGGGGGTCTGGCACAGATACGCAGTATTTT. Protein sequence: CASGGGSGTDTQYF.

CDR3 sequence reads: CATHVSGQGTNEQFF. The CDR3 DNA reads as TGTGCCACCCATGTCTCGGGACAGGGGACCAATGAGCAGTTCTTC. The V and J genes are TRBV6-5 and TRBJ2-1; TRBD1 agrees at 10 bases. The V gene's germline CDR1 is MNHEY and CDR2 SVGAGI. The V segment lost 10 bases and the J segment 6 bases; nucleotides outside the gene matches: 12. The CDR3 sequence is 15 residues long.

The V call is TRBV7-9, the J call TRBJ1-1; no clear D gene. Germline lookup yields CDR1 SEHNR and CDR2 FQNEAQ (reference sequence). The CDR3 extends over 12 amino acids. Trimming took 1 base from V and 3 from J, leaving 3 bases between them. CDR3 bases: TGTGCCAGCAGCTTAGTCGACACTGAAGCTTTCTTT. Translation gives CASSLVDTEAFF.

This clone occurred a few times. The junction does not match germline at one end; this may be a read error. The chain combines TRBV6-1 with TRBJ1-2; maybe TRBD1 (6 bases). Germline V gene sequence: CDR1 MNHNS, CDR2 SASEGT. There are 15 residues in the CDR3. The CDR3: CASRTYPTGHYGYPF. In nucleotides, the CDR3 is TGTGCCAGCAGGACATACCCGACAGGTCACTATGGCTACCCCTTC.